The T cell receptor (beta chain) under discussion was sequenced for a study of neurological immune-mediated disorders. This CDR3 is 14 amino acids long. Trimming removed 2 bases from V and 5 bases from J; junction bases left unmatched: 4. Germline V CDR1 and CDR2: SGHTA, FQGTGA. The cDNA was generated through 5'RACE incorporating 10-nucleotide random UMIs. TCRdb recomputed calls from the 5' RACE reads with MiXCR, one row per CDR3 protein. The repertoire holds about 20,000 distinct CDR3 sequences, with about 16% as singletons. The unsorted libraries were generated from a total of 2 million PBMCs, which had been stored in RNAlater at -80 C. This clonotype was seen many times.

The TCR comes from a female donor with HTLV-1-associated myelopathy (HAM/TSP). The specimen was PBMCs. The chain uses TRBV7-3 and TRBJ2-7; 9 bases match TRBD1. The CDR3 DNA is TGTGCCAGCAGCTTAGGGGGACAGGGTCACGAGCAGTACTTC. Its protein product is CASSLGGQGHEQYF.